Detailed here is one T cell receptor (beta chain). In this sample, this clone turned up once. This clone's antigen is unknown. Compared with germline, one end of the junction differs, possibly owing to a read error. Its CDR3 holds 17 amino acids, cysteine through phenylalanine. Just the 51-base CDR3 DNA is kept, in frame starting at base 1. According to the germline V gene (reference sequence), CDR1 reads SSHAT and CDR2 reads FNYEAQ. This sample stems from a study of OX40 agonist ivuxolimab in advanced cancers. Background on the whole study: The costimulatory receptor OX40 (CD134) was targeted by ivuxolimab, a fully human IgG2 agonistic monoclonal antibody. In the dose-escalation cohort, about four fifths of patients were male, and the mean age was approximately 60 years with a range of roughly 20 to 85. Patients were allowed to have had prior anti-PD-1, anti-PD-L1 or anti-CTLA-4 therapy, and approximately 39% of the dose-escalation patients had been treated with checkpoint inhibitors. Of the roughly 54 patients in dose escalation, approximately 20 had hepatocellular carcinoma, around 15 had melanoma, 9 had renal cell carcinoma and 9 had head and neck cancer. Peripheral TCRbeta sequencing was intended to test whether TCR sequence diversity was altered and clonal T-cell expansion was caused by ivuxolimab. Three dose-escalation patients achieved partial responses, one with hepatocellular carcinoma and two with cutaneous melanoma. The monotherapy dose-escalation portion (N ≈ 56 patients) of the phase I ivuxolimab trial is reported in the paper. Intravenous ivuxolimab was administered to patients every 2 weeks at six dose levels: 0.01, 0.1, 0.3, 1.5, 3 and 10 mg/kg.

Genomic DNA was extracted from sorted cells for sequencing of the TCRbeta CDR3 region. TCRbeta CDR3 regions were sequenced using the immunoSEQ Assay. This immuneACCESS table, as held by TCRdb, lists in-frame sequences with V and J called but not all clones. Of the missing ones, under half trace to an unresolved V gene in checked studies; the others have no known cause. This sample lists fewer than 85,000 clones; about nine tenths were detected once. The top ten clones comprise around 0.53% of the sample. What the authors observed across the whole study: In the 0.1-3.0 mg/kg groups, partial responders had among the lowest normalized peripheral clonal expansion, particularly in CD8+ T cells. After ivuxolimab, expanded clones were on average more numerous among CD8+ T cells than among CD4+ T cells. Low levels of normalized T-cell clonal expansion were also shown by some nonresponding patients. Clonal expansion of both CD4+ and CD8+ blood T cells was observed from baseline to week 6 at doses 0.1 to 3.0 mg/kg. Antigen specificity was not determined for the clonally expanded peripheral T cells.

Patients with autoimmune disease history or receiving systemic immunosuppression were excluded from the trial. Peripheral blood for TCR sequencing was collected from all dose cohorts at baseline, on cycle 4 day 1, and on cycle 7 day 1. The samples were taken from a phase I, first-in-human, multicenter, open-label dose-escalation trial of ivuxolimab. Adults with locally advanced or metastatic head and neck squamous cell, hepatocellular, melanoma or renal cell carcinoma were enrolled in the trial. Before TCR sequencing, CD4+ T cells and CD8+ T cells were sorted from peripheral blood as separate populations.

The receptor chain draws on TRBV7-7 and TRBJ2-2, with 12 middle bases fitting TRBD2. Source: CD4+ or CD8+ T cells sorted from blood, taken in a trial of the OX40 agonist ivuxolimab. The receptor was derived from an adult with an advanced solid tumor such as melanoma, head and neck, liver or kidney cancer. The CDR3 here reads CASSLIPLAGGTGELFF. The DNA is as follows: TGTGCTAGCAGCTTAATCCCCCTAGCGGGAGGGACCGGGGAGCTGTTTTTT.